One sample yielded the 4 T cell receptor beta chains listed below, sequenced in a study of blood T cells in healthy people across ages (dated by TCRdb to the mid-2010s). Receptor libraries were prepared by 5' RACE. The data were produced on an Illumina HiSeq 2500. A second PCR of roughly 7 to 11 cycles was performed with a sample-barcoded 5' primer and a J-beta primer mix. TCRdb handled the public reads itself, with Q25 trimming in fastp and clone calling in MiXCR, and kept productive beta chains. Here each entry gathers all rows of one CDR3 protein and keeps the most common genes and DNA. Recorded for this sample are some 900,000 distinct CDR3 sequences; roughly 52% of them occurred a single time. Roughly 12% of the sample lies in the top ten. The sample comprised blood. These receptors all stem from a man aged 25-45 years in good health.

The J gene is TRBJ1-1, the V gene TRBV7-2, with D possibly being TRBD1 (5 bases). V shed 7 bases and J shed 0 bases, with 12 bases lying between them. This CDR3 is built from 14 residues. Germline CDR1 and CDR2: SGHTA and FQGNSA. Here the CDR3 DNA reads TGTGCCAGCACCTTCGACAGCCTGAACACTGAAGCTTTCTTT. This gives the protein CASTFDSLNTEAFF.

The chain carries TRBV20-1 and TRBJ2-7; the match to TRBD2 covers 7 bases. Germline V gene lookup returns CDR1 DFQATT and CDR2 SNEGSKA (reference sequence). The junction had 6 bases not matched to a gene; V was cut back by 2 bases and J by 5 bases. The CDR3 contains 13 residues. In DNA, the CDR3 is TGCAGTGCTAGATGGGGACTATCGCACGAGCAGTACTTC. Translated, it gives CSARWGLSHEQYF.

In this sample, this clonotype turned up once. The junction shows a germline mismatch at one end, possibly a read error. The V gene is TRBV7-7, the J gene TRBJ2-5; 9 bases are a match to TRBD2. CDR3 size: 14 residues. Looked up from germline, CDR1 is SSHAT and CDR2 is FNYEAQ (reference sequence). DNA of the CDR3: TGTGCTAGCAGCGGGGGGATTACCCAGGAGACCCAGTACTTC. Protein product: CASSGGITQETQYF.

The gene calls are TRBV7-9 and TRBJ1-4; TRBD1 is a possible D gene (6 bases). In germline, CDR1 is SEHNR, CDR2 FQNEAQ (reference sequence). The CDR3 is 14 residues long. The ends were cut back, 3 bases at V and 7 bases at J, with 12 bases in the middle. CDR3 sequence (DNA): TGTGCCAGCAGCTTGGACAGATCGACTGAAAAACTGTTTTTT. It specifies CASSLDRSTEKLFF.